The 9 T cell receptor beta chains listed next were all sequenced from one sample in a study of cytomegalovirus exposure and HLA in healthy donors (dated by TCRdb to about 2017). The receptor library was made with the immunoSEQ multiplex PCR assay. For the multiplex PCR, a mixture combining 60 forward primers for TCR Vbeta segments and 13 reverse primers for TCR Jbeta segments was used. TCRdb carries this immuneACCESS record with in-frame sequences only. Its versions omit some clonotypes, under half of them owing to an unresolved V gene in the studies checked, with the rest unexplained. This sample holds over 75,000 clones; 75% to 85% were observed only once. Around 3.7% of the sample is in the top ten clones. The source material was PBMCs. Receptors were obtained from a man aged 25-40 years in good health and CMV-seropositive.

This clone has a single count. The chain joins TRBV19 to TRBJ2-1, with 9 positions matching TRBD2. Trimming at V came to 3 bases and at J to 8 bases, leaving 8 bases not matched to a gene. The CDR3 has 15 amino acids. Germline CDR1 is LNHDA and CDR2 is SQIVND (reference sequence). The CDR3 loop is CASSMIAGVVDEQFF. The CDR3, as DNA: TGTGCCAGTAGTATGATAGCGGGAGTAGTCGATGAGCAGTTCTTC.

This clone appeared a single time. V and J are TRBV25-1 and TRBJ1-1; D gene uncertain. Germline V gives CDR1 MGHDK, CDR2 SYGVNS. The CDR3 is 12 residues long. V lost 5 bases to trimming and J lost 4 bases, with 8 bases between them. Written as DNA, the CDR3 is TGTGCCAGCAGTACGAGGTCCACTGAAGCTTTCTTT. Amino acid sequence: CASSTRSTEAFF.

The chain has TRBV19 and TRBJ1-1; 9 bases match TRBD1. Germline assignment: CDR1 LNHDA and CDR2 SQIVND (reference sequence). This CDR3 comprises 13 residues. V lost 5 bases and J lost 11; bases outside the gene matches: 9. The CDR3 sequence is CASSFPTGTGAFF. CDR3 in DNA: TGTGCCAGTAGTTTTCCGACCGGGACAGGGGCTTTCTTT.

V gene TRBV7-2 combines with J gene TRBJ2-7, with D tentatively TRBD1 (5 bases). The ends were cut back, 3 bases at V and 0 bases at J, with 12 bases in the middle. CDR1 SGHTA and CDR2 FQGNSA come from the germline V gene. The CDR3 has 15 residues. CDR3 nucleotide sequence: TGTGCCAGCAGCTTTACAGGTCCTTTCTCCTACGAGCAGTACTTC. It codes for CASSFTGPFSYEQYF.

The rearrangement uses TRBV2 and TRBJ2-7; TRBD1 agrees at 7 bases. CDR3 length: 13 amino acids. Germline CDR1 and CDR2: SNHLY and FYNNEI. V lost 7 bases and J lost 2; bases outside the gene matches: 5. CDR3 DNA: TGTGCCAGCAAGACAGGGTGGCCCTACGAGCAGTACTTC. This sequence encodes CASKTGWPYEQYF.

The chain uses TRBV28 and TRBJ2-7; TRBD2 agrees at 7 bases. CDR1 and CDR2 from the germline V gene are MDHEN and SYDVKM. The CDR3 is 13 amino acids. V dropped 5 bases and J dropped 9; count of bases not matched to a gene: 10. CDR3 bases: TGTGCCAGCAGTCCCCTCGCGGGAGTGGCGCAGTACTTC. Protein: CASSPLAGVAQYF.

Here the CDR3 reads CASSLGSGRDYEQYF. CDR3 in DNA: TGTGCCAGCAGTTTGGGGTCGGGGAGGGACTACGAGCAGTACTTC. The V and J genes are TRBV28 and TRBJ2-7, with 7 bases lining up with TRBD2. V lost 3 bases to trimming and J lost 3 bases; unmatched junction nucleotides: 8. CDR1 is MDHEN, CDR2 SYDVKM, per germline. The CDR3 is 15 residues long.

This clone was seen just once. The chain has TRBV12-5 and TRBJ1-5, with 10 nucleotides matching TRBD1. V lost 1 base, J lost 2 bases, and 5 bases stayed unmatched. This CDR3 contains 17 residues. CDR1 is LGHNT, CDR2 FRNRAP, per germline. CDR3 DNA sequence: TGTGCTAGTGGTTTGGGGAGGACAGGGGGTGGCAATCAGCCCCAGCATTTT. This gives the protein CASGLGRTGGGNQPQHF.

V and J are TRBV5-1 and TRBJ1-6; 8 bases are a match to TRBD1. The CDR3 totals 14 residues. Germline CDR1 SGHRS, CDR2 YFSETQ. With V trimmed by 3 bases and J by 11 bases, 7 bases remained unmatched. CDR3 DNA: TGCGCCAGCAGCTCCGGTGACAGGGGTACACCCCTCCACTTT. Its protein product is CASSSGDRGTPLHF.